One and the same sample provided the 2 T cell receptor beta chains below, sequenced in a study of vaccination and CD4 T cells after COVID-19. From the PCR reads, TCRdb called clonotypes with MiXCR, one entry per CDR3 protein. The sample includes about 21,000 distinct CDR3 sequences, around 57% of them seen just once. The input for sequencing was CD4+ T cells from blood, taken before SARS-CoV-2 vaccination. The source of these receptors is a human donor who had recovered from COVID-19.

The CDR3 spells CASSYQGQRGNIQYF. CDR3 in DNA: TGTGCCAGCAGTTACCAAGGGCAACGGGGAAACATTCAGTACTTC. This sequence joins TRBV6-5 and TRBJ2-4; D is perhaps TRBD2 (5 bases). The CDR3 is made up of 15 amino acids. Germline CDR1 reads MNHEY; CDR2 reads SVGAGI. The V end was cut by 2 bases, the J end by 6 bases, with 14 bases between.

This clonotype appeared a single time. The V and J genes are TRBV4-2 and TRBJ2-7; possibly TRBD1 for D (6 bases). The CDR3 has 15 residues. The V end lost 4 bases, the J end lost 0 bases, and 13 bases lay between the germline ends. Looked up from germline, CDR1 is LGHNA and CDR2 is YNFKEQ. CDR3 loop: CASSLTRDNSYEQYF. The CDR3 nucleotides read TGTGCCAGCAGCCTCACCCGGGACAACTCCTACGAGCAGTACTTC.